The clone carrying this T cell receptor beta chain was seen a single time. Its antigen is not known. Amplifying from RNA transcripts, the study obtained TCR beta CDR3 regions. The first round was an RT-PCR with HTBI primers, and the second round was a multiplex PCR. MiXCR was run by TCRdb on the multiplex PCR reads, yielding one entry per CDR3 protein. The sample holds over a million distinct CDR3 sequences, roughly 35% seen once. This sample is part of a study of Graves' ophthalmopathy and Graves' hyperthyroidism. Study results and caveats: Sensitivity reached approximately 71% and specificity approximately 72% when the model predicted ophthalmopathy progression. Most expanded thyroid clonotypes above 0.001 frequency also appeared in blood.

This CDR3 comprises 13 residues. V was trimmed by 5 bases and J by 7 bases, leaving 12 bases between them. Germline CDR1 ENHRY, CDR2 SYGVKD. Other autoimmune diseases, uncontrolled infections, pregnancy or lactation excluded patients from enrollment. Diagnoses were established from clinical symptoms, serum thyroxine, TRAb, thyroid ultrasound and orbital computed tomography. This TCR came from an adult man with Graves' hyperthyroidism. Sequencing was carried out using peripheral blood or thyroid tissue (not recorded which). V gene TRBV10-3 combines with J gene TRBJ1-5; no clear D gene. CDR3 coding DNA: TGTGCCATCAGTTACTCGAATAGACAGCCCCAGCATTTT. Its protein is CAISYSNRQPQHF.